The rows below give T cell receptor beta chains drawn from one sample of a study of control samples from healthy donors and cancer patients. Using immunoSEQ multiplex PCR, the repertoire was profiled, and TCRdb retains in-frame clones only, with some absent. The sample shows 75,000 to 100,000 clones, roughly 86% of them seen only once. The material sequenced was blood. All receptors come from a man aged 55 to 70 in good health. Each CDR3 is given with its conserved first and last residue. A D gene is named only where the DNA matches it firmly. For some rows the clone size is stated as once, few or many, or as a class when expanded; others skip it.

TRBJ2-7 | TRBV19 | - | - | CASSMTTASYEQYF | TGTGCCAGTAGTATGACGACAGCCTCCTACGAGCAGTACTTC
TRBJ1-2 | TRBV2 | - | - | CASRRTRESRYYGYTF | TGTGCCAGCAGACGGACAAGGGAATCCCGTTACTATGGCTACACCTTC
TRBJ2-3 | TRBV14 | - | - | CASSQPLAHTQYF | TGTGCCAGCAGCCAACCCCTGGCCCATACGCAGTATTTT
TRBJ1-3 | TRBV9 | - | - | CASSVSSGNTIYF | TGTGCCAGCAGCGTAAGCTCTGGAAACACCATATATTTT
TRBJ2-3 | TRBV20-1 | - | TRBD1 | CSASRTGATDTQYF | TGCAGTGCTAGTAGGACAGGGGCAACAGATACGCAGTATTTT
TRBJ1-6 | TRBV20-1 | - | - | CSASITDNSPLHF | TGCAGTGCTAGTATCACGGATAATTCACCCCTCCACTTT
TRBJ2-1 | TRBV11-2 | - | - | CASSYGTPNEQFF | TGTGCCAGCAGCTACGGGACCCCCAATGAGCAGTTCTTC
TRBJ2-5 | TRBV28 | - | TRBD1 | CASSPGQGGRETQYF | TGTGCCAGCAGTCCTGGACAGGGGGGCAGGGAGACCCAGTACTTC
TRBJ1-6 | TRBV6-5 | - | - | CASSPPTRLALHF | TGTGCCAGCAGTCCCCCCACTCGGCTAGCCCTCCACTTT
TRBJ2-1 | TRBV9 | once | - | CASSAGDEQFF | TGTGCCAGCAGCGCAGGGGATGAGCAGTTCTTC
TRBJ1-2 | TRBV30 | - | - | CAWSVRGVYGYTF | TGTGCCTGGAGTGTACGGGGGGTGTATGGCTACACCTTC
TRBJ1-5 | TRBV19 | once | - | CATRTAPGPQHF | TGTGCCACCAGGACGGCCCCGGGGCCCCAGCATTTT
TRBJ2-5 | TRBV19 | once | - | CASSGRQVARIETQYF | TGTGCCAGTAGTGGGAGGCAGGTAGCTCGTATTGAGACCCAGTACTTC
TRBJ2-7 | TRBV6-1 | - | - | CASSEGRRAANYEQYF | TGTGCCAGCAGTGAAGGTCGGCGGGCAGCTAACTACGAGCAGTACTTC
TRBJ1-1 | TRBV4-1 | - | - | CASSPILGTMLEAFF | TGCGCCAGCAGCCCAATCCTGGGAACAATGTTGGAGGCTTTCTTT
TRBJ1-1 | TRBV13 | - | - | CASSLGFTEAFF | TGTGCCAGCAGCTTAGGCTTCACTGAAGCTTTCTTT
TRBJ2-7 | TRBV29-1 | - | TRBD2 | CSVSSGRGYEQYF | TGCAGCGTTTCTAGCGGGAGAGGATACGAGCAGTACTTC
TRBJ1-2 | TRBV10-3 | - | TRBD1 | CAISEDRAYGYTF | TGTGCCATCAGTGAGGACAGGGCCTATGGCTACACCTTC
TRBJ2-2 | TRBV27 | - | - | CASSLLAWALTGELFF | TGTGCCAGCAGTTTATTAGCCTGGGCTCTTACCGGGGAGCTGTTTTTT
TRBJ2-6 | TRBV6-6 | - | - | CASSDQGSGANVLTF | TGTGCCAGCAGTGATCAGGGCTCTGGGGCCAACGTCCTGACTTTC
TRBJ2-3 | TRBV6-4 | few | - | CASSGEGGGPDTQYF | TGTGCCAGCAGTGGCGAAGGGGGGGGGCCAGATACGCAGTATTTT
TRBJ2-1 | TRBV29-1 | - | TRBD2 | CSVEGVSGISYNEQFF | TGCAGCGTTGAAGGGGTTAGCGGGATCTCCTACAATGAGCAGTTCTTC
TRBJ2-4 | TRBV4-1 | - | TRBD2 | CASSQESVPGAGGRYIQYF | TGCGCCAGCAGCCAAGAAAGCGTACCGGGGGCGGGGGGGCGTTACATTCAGTACTTC
TRBJ1-3 | TRBV29-1 | - | TRBD1 | CSVGTGDGNTIYF | TGCAGCGTTGGGACAGGGGACGGAAACACCATATATTTT
TRBJ1-1 | TRBV13 | - | - | CASSSPLRGTEAFF | TGTGCCAGCAGCTCCCCGCTACGCGGGACTGAAGCTTTCTTT
TRBJ2-3 | TRBV10-3 | - | TRBD2 | CAIGGGGGTDTQYF | TGTGCCATCGGGGGCGGGGGGGGGACAGATACGCAGTATTTT
TRBJ2-7 | TRBV9 | once | - | CASSVATKGEQYF | TGTGCCAGCAGCGTAGCTACCAAGGGCGAGCAGTACTTC
TRBJ2-1 | TRBV7-9 | few | TRBD2 | CASSPPGLASGNEQFF | TGTGCCAGCAGCCCCCCGGGACTAGCCTCGGGTAATGAGCAGTTCTTC
TRBJ2-5 | TRBV9 | - | - | CASSKWTDPIQETQYF | TGTGCCAGCAGCAAGTGGACCGACCCTATACAAGAGACCCAGTACTTC
TRBJ2-6 | TRBV9 | - | - | CASSVPTGLRGANVLTF | TGTGCCAGCAGCGTCCCGACAGGTTTGAGGGGGGCCAACGTCCTGACTTTC
TRBJ1-5 | TRBV3-1/TRBV3-2 | few | TRBD1 | CASSLSGTGDDQPQHF | TGTGCCAGCAGTCTCTCCGGGACAGGGGACGATCAGCCCCAGCATTTT
TRBJ1-1 | TRBV2 | - | - | CASSERGNGGTEAFF | TGTGCCAGCAGTGAACGTGGCAATGGGGGCACTGAAGCTTTCTTT
TRBJ1-1 | TRBV30 | - | TRBD1 | CAVPRDRGRSTEAFF | TGTGCCGTACCCCGGGACAGGGGGAGATCGACTGAAGCTTTCTTT
TRBJ1-5 | TRBV5-5 | - | TRBD1 | CASSLDRGGGEPQHF | TGTGCCAGCAGCCTCGACAGGGGAGGGGGAGAGCCCCAGCATTTT
TRBJ1-3 | TRBV12-3/TRBV12-4 | - | - | CASSPRGTIYF | TGTGCCAGCAGTCCCCGCGGCACCATATATTTT
TRBJ2-1 | TRBV7-9 | - | TRBD2 | CASLQTGGPPDYNEQFF | TGTGCCAGCCTTCAGACGGGAGGGCCGCCCGACTACAATGAGCAGTTCTTC
TRBJ2-1 | TRBV5-1 | - | TRBD2 | CASSTSSSAGVLNEQFF | TGCGCCAGCAGCACTTCCTCGTCAGCGGGAGTACTCAATGAGCAGTTCTTC
TRBJ1-5 | TRBV6-1 | - | - | CASSEGFSVYSNQPQHF | TGTGCCAGCAGTGAGGGGTTCTCAGTTTATAGCAATCAGCCCCAGCATTTT
TRBJ1-1 | TRBV9 | - | - | CAKLDNPDAMNTEAFF | TGTGCCAAATTGGACAACCCAGACGCAATGAACACTGAAGCTTTCTTT
TRBJ2-1 | TRBV5-1 | - | TRBD2 | CASSSSPGTRGKDEQFF | TGCGCCAGCAGCTCCTCCCCGGGGACTAGGGGCAAGGATGAGCAGTTCTTC